These T cell receptor beta chains were read from a single sample in a study of Ad26.COV2.S vaccination and SARS-CoV-2 variants. Sequenced by immunoSEQ multiplex PCR; TCRdb stores in-frame clones only, minus some. The repertoire includes fewer than 500,000 clones, 90% of them detected once, and 12% sits in the top ten. The input for sequencing was peripheral blood, taken in a trial of Ad26.COV2.S vaccine versus placebo. The receptor set was obtained from a person between 18 and 60 years old who received the Ad26.COV2.S COVID-19 vaccine or a placebo. CDR3s include the opening cysteine and the closing phenylalanine or tryptophan.

V gene: TRBV12-3/TRBV12-4; J gene: TRBJ2-5; CDR3 protein: CASRGRWETQYF
V gene: TRBV29-1; J gene: TRBJ1-2; CDR3 protein: CSVILDGYTF
V gene: TRBV7-2; J gene: TRBJ2-7; CDR3 protein: CASSLWTQGSSYEQYF
V gene: TRBV19; J gene: TRBJ1-5; CDR3 protein: CASSISGGRSQPQHF
V gene: TRBV6-5; J gene: TRBJ2-5; CDR3 protein: CASSYFLRGEEETQYF
V gene: TRBV19; J gene: TRBJ2-5; CDR3 protein: CASSDPGLAGQETQYF
V gene: TRBV3-1/TRBV3-2; J gene: TRBJ1-2; CDR3 protein: CASSQGTGNYGYTF
V gene: TRBV5-1; J gene: TRBJ2-1; CDR3 protein: CASSLSPSSYNEQFF
V gene: TRBV3-1/TRBV3-2; J gene: TRBJ1-2; CDR3 protein: CASSQSNRLAGYTF
V gene: TRBV10-1; J gene: TRBJ2-2; CDR3 protein: CASSESKGWNTGELFF
V gene: TRBV7-2; J gene: TRBJ2-5; CDR3 protein: CASSYPGLGETQYF
V gene: TRBV30; J gene: TRBJ2-5; CDR3 protein: CAWSVLRTQYF
V gene: TRBV7-2; J gene: TRBJ1-1; CDR3 protein: CASSSVTLNTEAFF
V gene: TRBV18; J gene: TRBJ1-1; CDR3 protein: CASSPSGGGTEAFF
V gene: TRBV10-1; J gene: TRBJ2-3; CDR3 protein: CARSPLAGFGDTQYF
V gene: TRBV28; J gene: TRBJ1-5; CDR3 protein: CASRPPGTDVFGNQPQHF
V gene: TRBV29-1; J gene: TRBJ2-5; CDR3 protein: CSADRGQETQYF
V gene: TRBV2; J gene: TRBJ1-4; CDR3 protein: CASRETGGAGEKLFF
V gene: TRBV7-9; J gene: TRBJ1-6; CDR3 protein: CASSSQAYSPLHF
V gene: TRBV5-1; J gene: TRBJ1-2; CDR3 protein: CASSLSEWEGYTF
V gene: TRBV25-1; J gene: TRBJ1-4; CDR3 protein: CASSEGGTGHEKLFF
V gene: TRBV3-1/TRBV3-2; J gene: TRBJ2-2; CDR3 protein: CASTPSDGELFF
V gene: TRBV30; J gene: TRBJ1-5; CDR3 protein: CAWEAGGSGNQPQHF
V gene: TRBV30; J gene: TRBJ1-3; CDR3 protein: CAWSVAELGNTIYF
V gene: TRBV11-2; J gene: TRBJ1-6; CDR3 protein: CASSLSSGGADNSPLHF
V gene: TRBV30; J gene: TRBJ2-7; CDR3 protein: CAWTSWTASSYEQYF
V gene: TRBV28; J gene: TRBJ2-7; CDR3 protein: CASRLRGSSYEQYF
V gene: TRBV29-1; J gene: TRBJ2-1; CDR3 protein: CSVEGPNTYNEQFF
V gene: TRBV21-1; J gene: TRBJ2-7; CDR3 protein: CASSKTGGAAYEQYF
V gene: TRBV10-3; J gene: TRBJ2-6; CDR3 protein: CAIRGPSGANVLTF
V gene: TRBV29-1; J gene: TRBJ2-1; CDR3 protein: CSVWGQGGNEQFF
V gene: TRBV30; J gene: TRBJ2-1; CDR3 protein: CASTGGAYNEQFF
V gene: TRBV6-5; J gene: TRBJ2-1; CDR3 protein: CASLSGRSYNEQFF
V gene: TRBV14; J gene: TRBJ1-2; CDR3 protein: CASSQDRLVGIGYTF
V gene: TRBV11-3; J gene: TRBJ2-1; CDR3 protein: CASSSLGGERDNEQFF
V gene: TRBV5-4; J gene: TRBJ1-2; CDR3 protein: CASSSRQGANYGYTF
V gene: TRBV6-6; J gene: TRBJ1-5; CDR3 protein: CAAGASNQPQHF
V gene: TRBV19; J gene: TRBJ2-5; CDR3 protein: CASSIGGGGRETQYF
V gene: TRBV2; J gene: TRBJ1-2; CDR3 protein: CASSVGTEYGYTF
V gene: TRBV9; J gene: TRBJ2-3; CDR3 protein: CASSVGRDSWTDTQYF
V gene: TRBV25-1; J gene: TRBJ2-7; CDR3 protein: CASRGPYYEQYF
V gene: TRBV7-3; J gene: TRBJ2-2; CDR3 protein: CASSFSGSTGELFF
V gene: TRBV30; J gene: TRBJ2-1; CDR3 protein: CAWGQGPDNEQFF
V gene: TRBV21-1; J gene: TRBJ1-5; CDR3 protein: CASSIPREPGQGAIRAPNQPQHF
V gene: TRBV27; J gene: TRBJ2-3; CDR3 protein: CASSLYSAITDTQYF
V gene: TRBV2; J gene: TRBJ1-1; CDR3 protein: CASSDQSGALKAFF